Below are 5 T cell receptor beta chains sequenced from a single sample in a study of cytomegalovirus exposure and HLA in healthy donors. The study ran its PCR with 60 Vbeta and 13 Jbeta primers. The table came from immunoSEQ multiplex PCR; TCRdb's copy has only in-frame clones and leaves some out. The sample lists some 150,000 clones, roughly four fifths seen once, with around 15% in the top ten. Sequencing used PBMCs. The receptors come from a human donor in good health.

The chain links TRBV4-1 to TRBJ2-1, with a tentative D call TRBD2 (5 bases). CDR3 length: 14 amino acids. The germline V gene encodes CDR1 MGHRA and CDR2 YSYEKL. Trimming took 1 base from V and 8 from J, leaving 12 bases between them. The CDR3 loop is CASSQVPGKHEQFF. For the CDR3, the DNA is TGCGCCAGCAGCCAAGTGCCGGGGAAGCATGAGCAGTTCTTC.

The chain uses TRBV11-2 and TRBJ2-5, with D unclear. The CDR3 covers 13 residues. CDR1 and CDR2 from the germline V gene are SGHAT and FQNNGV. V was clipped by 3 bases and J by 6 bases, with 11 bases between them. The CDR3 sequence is CASSFGSLQTQYF. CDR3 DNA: TGTGCCAGCAGCTTCGGGTCTTTGCAGACCCAGTACTTC.

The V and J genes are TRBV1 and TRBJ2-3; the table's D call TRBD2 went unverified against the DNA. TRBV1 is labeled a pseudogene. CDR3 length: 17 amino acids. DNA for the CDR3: TGCACCAGCAGCGGTCCAAGGGGCGGGGAGGGCACAGATACGCAGTATTTT. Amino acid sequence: CTSSGPRGGEGTDTQYF.

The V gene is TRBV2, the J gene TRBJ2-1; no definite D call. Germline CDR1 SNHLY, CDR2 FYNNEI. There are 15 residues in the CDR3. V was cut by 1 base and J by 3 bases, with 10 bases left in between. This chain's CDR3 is CASSEDGQSYNEQFF. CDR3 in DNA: TGTGCCAGCAGTGAAGATGGGCAGAGCTACAATGAGCAGTTCTTC.

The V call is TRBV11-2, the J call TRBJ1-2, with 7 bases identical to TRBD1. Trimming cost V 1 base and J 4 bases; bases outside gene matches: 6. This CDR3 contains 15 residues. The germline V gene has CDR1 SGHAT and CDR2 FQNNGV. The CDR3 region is CASSLAGQTLYGYTF. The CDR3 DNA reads TGTGCCAGCAGCTTAGCGGGACAGACCCTCTATGGCTACACCTTC.